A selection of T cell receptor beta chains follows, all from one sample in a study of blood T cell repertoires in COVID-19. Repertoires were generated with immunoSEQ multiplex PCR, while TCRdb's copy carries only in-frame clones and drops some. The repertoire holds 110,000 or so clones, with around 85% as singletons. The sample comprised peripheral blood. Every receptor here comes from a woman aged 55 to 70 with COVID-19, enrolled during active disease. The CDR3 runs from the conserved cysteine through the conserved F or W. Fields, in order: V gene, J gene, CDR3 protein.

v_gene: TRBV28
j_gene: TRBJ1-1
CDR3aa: CASSLRYLGLMNTEAFF

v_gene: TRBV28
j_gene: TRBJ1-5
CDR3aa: CASSNPGSNQPQHF

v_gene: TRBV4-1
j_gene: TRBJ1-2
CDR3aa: CASSPTRGNYGYTF

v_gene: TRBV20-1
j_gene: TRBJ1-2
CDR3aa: CSTSGGYGYTF

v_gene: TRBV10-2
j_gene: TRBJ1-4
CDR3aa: CASSESTREKLFF

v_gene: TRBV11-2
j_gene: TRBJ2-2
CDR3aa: CASSLASGGSPPGELFF

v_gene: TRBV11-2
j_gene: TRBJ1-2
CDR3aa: CASSPSLGGIYGYTF

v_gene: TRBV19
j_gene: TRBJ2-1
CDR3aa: CASSGTSGTPHNEQFF

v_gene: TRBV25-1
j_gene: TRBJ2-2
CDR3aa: CASSPGLQNTGELFF

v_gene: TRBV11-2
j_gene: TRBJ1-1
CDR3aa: CASSSIDRGSTEAFF

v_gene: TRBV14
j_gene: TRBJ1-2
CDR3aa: CASSAGQLLYGYTF

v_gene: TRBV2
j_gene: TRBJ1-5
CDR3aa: CASSGQGGQPQHF

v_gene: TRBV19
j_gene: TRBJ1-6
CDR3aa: CASSIGTGGYENSPLHF

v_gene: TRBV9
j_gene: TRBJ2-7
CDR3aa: CASSVGGTGDYEQYF

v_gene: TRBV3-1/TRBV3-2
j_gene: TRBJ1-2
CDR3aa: CASSLGLSLGGYTF

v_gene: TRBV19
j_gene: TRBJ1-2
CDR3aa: CASSIAGVIRGYTF

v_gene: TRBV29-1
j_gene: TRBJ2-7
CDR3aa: CSVGGSGTVGYEQYF

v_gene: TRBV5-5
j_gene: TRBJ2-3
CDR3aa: CASSGGLAGRTQYF

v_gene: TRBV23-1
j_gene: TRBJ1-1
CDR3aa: CASSPREGVWDTEAFF

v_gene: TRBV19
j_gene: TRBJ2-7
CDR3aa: CASSIQGTPYEQYF

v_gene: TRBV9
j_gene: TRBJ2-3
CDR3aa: CASSSPNRQGRTDTQYF

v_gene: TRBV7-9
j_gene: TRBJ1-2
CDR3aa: CASSPPVTGSYGYTF

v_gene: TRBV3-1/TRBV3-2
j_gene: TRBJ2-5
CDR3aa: CASSPSGGQETQYF

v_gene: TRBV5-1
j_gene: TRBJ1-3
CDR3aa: CASSLGTVSGNTIYF

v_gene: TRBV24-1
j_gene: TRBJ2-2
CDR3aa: CATSYTGTGVHGELFF

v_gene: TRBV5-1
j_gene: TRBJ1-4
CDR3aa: CASSRGEWGEKLFF

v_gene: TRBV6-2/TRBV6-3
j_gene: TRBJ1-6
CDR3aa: CASSENTGLGSPLHF

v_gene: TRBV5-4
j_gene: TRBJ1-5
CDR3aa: CASPGTPTGGNQPQHF

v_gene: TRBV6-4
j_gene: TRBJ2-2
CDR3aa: CASSDSWSTGELFF

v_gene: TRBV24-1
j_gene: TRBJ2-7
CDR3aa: CATSASGSSLTTEQYF

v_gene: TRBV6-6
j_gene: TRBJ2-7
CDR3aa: CASQTRGGTAPEYF

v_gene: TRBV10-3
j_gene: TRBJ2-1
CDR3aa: CAISGGTGNSYNEQFF

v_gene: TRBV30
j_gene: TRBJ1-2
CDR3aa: CAWIEDYGYTF

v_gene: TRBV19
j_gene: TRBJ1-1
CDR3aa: CASSSQGNTEAFF

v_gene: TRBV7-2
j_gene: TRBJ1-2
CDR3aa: CASSPGQGFPYGYTF

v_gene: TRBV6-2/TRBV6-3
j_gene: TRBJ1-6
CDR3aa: CASSYRPGSSSYNSPLHF

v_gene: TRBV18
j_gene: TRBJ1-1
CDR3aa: CASSPSTGYSMRTEAFF

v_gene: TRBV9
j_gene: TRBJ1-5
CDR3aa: CASSAGGTGNQPQHF

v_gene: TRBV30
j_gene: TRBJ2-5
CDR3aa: CAWSLAVETQYF

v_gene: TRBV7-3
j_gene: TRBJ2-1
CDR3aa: CASSLGSGQVINEQFF

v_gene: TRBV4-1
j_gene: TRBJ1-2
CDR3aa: CASSLTGSRWEYGYTF

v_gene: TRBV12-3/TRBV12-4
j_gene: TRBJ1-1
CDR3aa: CASSFGSEAFF

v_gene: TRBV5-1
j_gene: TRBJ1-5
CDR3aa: CASRLDRGTQPQHF

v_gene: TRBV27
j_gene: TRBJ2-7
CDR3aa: CASSPSSGGPYEQYF

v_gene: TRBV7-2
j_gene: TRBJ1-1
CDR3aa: CASSRAGGAMNTEAFF

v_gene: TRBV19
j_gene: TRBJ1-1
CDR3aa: CATWDGRRNTEAFF

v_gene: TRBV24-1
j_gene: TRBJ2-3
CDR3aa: CATSDEQGAPSTDTQYF

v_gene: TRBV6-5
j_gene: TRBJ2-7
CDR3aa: CASSSGTGGSEQYF

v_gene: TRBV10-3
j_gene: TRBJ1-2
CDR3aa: CAISDPGTGVNLGYGYTF

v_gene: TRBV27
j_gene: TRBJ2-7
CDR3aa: CASSLSRDRGTYEQYF

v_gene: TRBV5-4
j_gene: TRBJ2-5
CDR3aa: CASSLVEGGNEETQYF

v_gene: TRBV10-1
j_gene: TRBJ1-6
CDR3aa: CARGQVFPQIYNSPLHF

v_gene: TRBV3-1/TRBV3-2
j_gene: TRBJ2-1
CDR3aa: CASSLGFVGIEGSYNEQFF

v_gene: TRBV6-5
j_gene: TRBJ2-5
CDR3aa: CASRPSAGAGETQYF

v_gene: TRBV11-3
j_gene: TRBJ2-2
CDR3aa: CASSPQGGTGELFF

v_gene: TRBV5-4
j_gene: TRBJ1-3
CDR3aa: CASRSTLDAGNTIYF

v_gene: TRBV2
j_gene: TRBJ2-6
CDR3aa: CASRGQGDKFTGANVLTF

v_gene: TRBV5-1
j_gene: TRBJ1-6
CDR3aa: CASSLLGAGDSPLHF

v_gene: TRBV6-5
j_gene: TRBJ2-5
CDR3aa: CASSSSQETQYF